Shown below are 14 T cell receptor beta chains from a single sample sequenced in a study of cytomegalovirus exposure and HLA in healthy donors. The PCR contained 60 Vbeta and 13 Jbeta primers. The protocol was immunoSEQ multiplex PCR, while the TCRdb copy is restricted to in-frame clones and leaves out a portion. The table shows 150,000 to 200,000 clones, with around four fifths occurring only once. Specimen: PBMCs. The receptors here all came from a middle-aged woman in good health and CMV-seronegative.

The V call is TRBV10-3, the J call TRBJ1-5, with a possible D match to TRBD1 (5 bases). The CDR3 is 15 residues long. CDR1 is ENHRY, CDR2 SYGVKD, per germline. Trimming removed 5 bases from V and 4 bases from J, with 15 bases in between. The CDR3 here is CAISQVQGGNQPQHF. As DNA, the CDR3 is TGTGCCATCAGTCAAGTGCAGGGTGGGAATCAGCCCCAGCATTTT.

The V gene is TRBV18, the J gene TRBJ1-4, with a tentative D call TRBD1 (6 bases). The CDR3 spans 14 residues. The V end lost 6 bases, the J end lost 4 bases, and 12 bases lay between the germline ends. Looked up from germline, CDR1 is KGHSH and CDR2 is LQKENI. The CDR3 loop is CASSVTGLNEKLFF. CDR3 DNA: TGTGCCAGCTCCGTGACAGGCCTTAATGAAAAACTGTTTTTT.

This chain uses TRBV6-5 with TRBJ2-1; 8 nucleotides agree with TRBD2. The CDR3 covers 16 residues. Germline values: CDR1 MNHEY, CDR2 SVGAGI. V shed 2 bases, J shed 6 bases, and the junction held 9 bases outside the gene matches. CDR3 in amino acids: CASSYRGGGATNEQFF. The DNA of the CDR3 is TGTGCCAGCAGTTACCGGGGGGGAGGGGCTACCAATGAGCAGTTCTTC.

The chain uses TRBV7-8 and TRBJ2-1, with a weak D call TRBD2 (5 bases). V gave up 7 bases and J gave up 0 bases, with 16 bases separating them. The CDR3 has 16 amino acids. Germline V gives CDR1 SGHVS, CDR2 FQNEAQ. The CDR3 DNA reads TGTGCCAGCATCCCGGGTGACGGGATCTCCTACAATGAGCAGTTCTTC. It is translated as CASIPGDGISYNEQFF.

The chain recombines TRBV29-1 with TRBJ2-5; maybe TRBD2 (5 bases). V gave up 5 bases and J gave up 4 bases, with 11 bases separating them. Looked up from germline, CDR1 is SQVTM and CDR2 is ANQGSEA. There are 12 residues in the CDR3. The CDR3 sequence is CSVSSSGETQYF. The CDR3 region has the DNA TGCAGCGTTTCTTCCAGCGGAGAGACCCAGTACTTC.

The DNA for the CDR3 is TGCGCCAGCAGCACCGGGACAGGGGATGAAACTGAAGCTTTCTTT. Translating it yields CASSTGTGDETEAFF. V is TRBV5-1 and J is TRBJ1-1; 10 bases line up with TRBD1. V trimming: 4 bases; J trimming: 5 bases; junction bases outside the gene matches: 8. CDR3 size: 15 residues. The germline V gene has CDR1 SGHRS and CDR2 YFSETQ.

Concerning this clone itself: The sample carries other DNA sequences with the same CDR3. The CDR3 is CASSLGSGTGNYGYTF. The CDR3 DNA follows: TGTGCCAGCAGCTTAGGCAGTGGGACAGGGAACTATGGCTACACCTTC. The chain joins TRBV7-2 to TRBJ1-2; 9 bases agree with TRBD1. This CDR3 spans 16 amino acids. V trimming: 1 base; J trimming: 2 bases; junction bases outside the gene matches: 5. Germline lookup yields CDR1 SGHTA and CDR2 FQGNSA.

The CDR3 loop is CARSLRTASYEQYV. CDR3 in DNA: TGTGCCAGAAGCCTACGGACAGCCAGCTACGAGCAGTACGTC. The chain carries TRBV5-3 and TRBJ2-7; D possibly corresponds to TRBD1 (6 bases). TRBV5-3 is an ORF, and what it does is uncertain. The V end was cut by 4 bases, the J end by 3 bases, with 14 bases between. The CDR3 is made up of 14 amino acids.

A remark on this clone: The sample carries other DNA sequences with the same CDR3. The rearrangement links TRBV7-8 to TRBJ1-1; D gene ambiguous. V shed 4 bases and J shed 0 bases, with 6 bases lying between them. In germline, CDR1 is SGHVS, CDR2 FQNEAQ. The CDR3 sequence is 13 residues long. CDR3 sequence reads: CASSSGVNTEAFF. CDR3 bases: TGTGCCAGCAGCTCCGGTGTGAACACTGAAGCTTTCTTT.

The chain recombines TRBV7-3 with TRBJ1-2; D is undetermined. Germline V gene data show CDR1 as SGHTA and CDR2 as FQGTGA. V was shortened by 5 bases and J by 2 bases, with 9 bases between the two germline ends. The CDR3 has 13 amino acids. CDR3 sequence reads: CASSPSVNYGYTF. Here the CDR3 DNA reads TGTGCCAGCAGCCCGTCGGTAAACTATGGCTACACCTTC.

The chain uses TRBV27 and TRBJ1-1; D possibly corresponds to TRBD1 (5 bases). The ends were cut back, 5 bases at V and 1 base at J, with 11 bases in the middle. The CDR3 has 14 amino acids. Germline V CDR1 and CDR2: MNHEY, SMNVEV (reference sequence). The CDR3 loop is CASSPRQRNTEAFF. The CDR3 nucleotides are TGTGCCAGCAGTCCAAGACAGCGGAACACTGAAGCTTTCTTT.

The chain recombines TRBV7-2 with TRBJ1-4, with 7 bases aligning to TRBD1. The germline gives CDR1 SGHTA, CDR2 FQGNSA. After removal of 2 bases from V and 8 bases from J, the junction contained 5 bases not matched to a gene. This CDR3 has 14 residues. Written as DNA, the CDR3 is TGTGCCAGCAGCTTAACAGGGGCTGGCGAAAAACTGTTTTTT. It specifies CASSLTGAGEKLFF.

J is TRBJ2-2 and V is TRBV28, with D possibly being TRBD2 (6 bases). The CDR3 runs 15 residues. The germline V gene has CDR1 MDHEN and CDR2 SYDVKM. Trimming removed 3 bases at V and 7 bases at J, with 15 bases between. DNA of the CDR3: TGTGCCAGCAGTTTCGGCGGGACGAAGGGCGGGGAGCTGTTTTTT. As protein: CASSFGGTKGGELFF. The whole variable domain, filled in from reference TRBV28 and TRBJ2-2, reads DVKVTQSSRYLVKRTGEKVFLECVQDMDHENMFWYRQDPGLGLRLIYFSYDVKMKEKGDIPEGYSVSREKKERFSLILESASTNQTSMYLCASSFGGTKGGELFFGEGSRLTVL.

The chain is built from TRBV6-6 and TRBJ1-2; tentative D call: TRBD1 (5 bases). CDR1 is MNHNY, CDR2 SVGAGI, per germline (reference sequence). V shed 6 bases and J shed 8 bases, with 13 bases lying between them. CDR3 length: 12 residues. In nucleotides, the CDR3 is TGTGCCAGCAGCCTGACAGAGGCCGGCTACACCTTC. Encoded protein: CASSLTEAGYTF.